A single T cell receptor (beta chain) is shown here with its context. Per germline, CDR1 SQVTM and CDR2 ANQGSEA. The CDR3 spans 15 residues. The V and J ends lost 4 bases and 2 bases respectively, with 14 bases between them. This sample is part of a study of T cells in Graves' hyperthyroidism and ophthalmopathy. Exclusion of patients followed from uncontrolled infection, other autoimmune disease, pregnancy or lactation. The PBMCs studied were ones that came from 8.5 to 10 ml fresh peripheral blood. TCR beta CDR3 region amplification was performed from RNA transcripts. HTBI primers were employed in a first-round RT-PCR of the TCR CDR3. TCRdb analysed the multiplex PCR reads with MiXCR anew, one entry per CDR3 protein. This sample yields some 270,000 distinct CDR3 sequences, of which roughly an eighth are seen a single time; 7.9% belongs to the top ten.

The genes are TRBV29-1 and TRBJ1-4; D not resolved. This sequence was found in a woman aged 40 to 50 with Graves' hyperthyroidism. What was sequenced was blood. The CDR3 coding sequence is TGCAGCGTTGCAGCCCCTCGAGGGACTAATGAAAAACTGTTTTTT. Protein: CSVAAPRGTNEKLFF.